The 27 T cell receptor beta chains reported below all come from one sample, sequenced in a study of cytomegalovirus exposure and HLA in healthy donors. The PCR contained 60 Vbeta and 13 Jbeta primers. Only in-frame clones appear in the TCRdb table, and some are missing; sequencing was by immunoSEQ multiplex PCR. The top ten clones hold approximately 5% of a sample with around 130,000 clones, around 77% of them seen once. Material: PBMCs. These receptors were obtained from a man aged 25-45 years in good health and CMV-seronegative.

This clone was observed a handful of times. The rearrangement joins TRBV28 to TRBJ1-3; D perhaps matches TRBD1 (5 bases). There are 15 residues in the CDR3. Trimming cost V 4 bases and J 0 bases, with 10 bases left between them. CDR1 MDHEN and CDR2 SYDVKM come from the germline V gene. CDR3 nucleotides: TGTGCCAGCAGTTCAAGACAGACCTCTGGAAACACCATATATTTT. Residues: CASSSRQTSGNTIYF. Variable domain in full (rest from reference TRBV28 and TRBJ1-3): DVKVTQSSRYLVKRTGEKVFLECVQDMDHENMFWYRQDPGLGLRLIYFSYDVKMKEKGDIPEGYSVSREKKERFSLILESASTNQTSMYLCASSSRQTSGNTIYFGEGSWLTVV.

The chain carries TRBV5-6 and TRBJ2-7; D might be TRBD2 (5 bases). V lost 3 bases and J lost 2, with 12 bases in between. CDR3 length: 14 residues. Germline V CDR1 and CDR2: SGHDT, YYEEEE. The CDR3 coding sequence is TGTGCCAGCAGCTATCGACCGACTACCTACGAGCAGTACTTC. Residues: CASSYRPTTYEQYF. Together with reference TRBV5-6 and TRBJ2-7, the CDR3 gives the full variable domain: DAGVTQSPTHLIKTRGQQVTLRCSPKSGHDTVSWYQQALGQGPQFIFQYYEEEERQRGNFPDRFSGHQFPNYSSELNVNALLLGDSALYLCASSYRPTTYEQYFGPGTRLTVT.

The chain couples TRBV28 to TRBJ2-2, with a weak D call TRBD2 (6 bases). The CDR3 spans 16 residues. The germline V gene encodes CDR1 MDHEN and CDR2 SYDVKM. V was clipped by 6 bases and J by 1 base, with 15 bases between them. The CDR3 nucleotides read TGTGCCAGCAGCCGTTGGGGGGAGGTGAACACCGGGGAGCTGTTTTTT. Encoded protein: CASSRWGEVNTGELFF.

This clone came up once. V gene TRBV5-4 combines with J gene TRBJ2-1; 8 bases line up with TRBD2. V lost 3 bases and J lost 4; bases outside the gene matches: 6. CDR3 size: 15 residues. The V gene's germline CDR1 is SGHNT and CDR2 YYREEE (reference sequence). DNA of the CDR3: TGTGCCAGCAGCTCGGGACTAGGCTTTTACAATGAGCAGTTCTTC. This gives the protein CASSSGLGFYNEQFF.

The chain links TRBV4-2 to TRBJ2-7, with D perhaps TRBD1 (6 bases). Between the trimmed V and J ends, which lost 1 base and 6 bases, there was a span of 10 bases. CDR3 length: 13 residues. CDR1 LGHNA and CDR2 YNFKEQ come from the germline V gene. CDR3 in DNA: TGTGCCAGCAGCCAAGGAAGGGGGAGCGAGCAGTACTTC. Encoded protein: CASSQGRGSEQYF.

The chain links TRBV5-1 to TRBJ2-5; 12 bases line up with TRBD2. The CDR3 consists of 15 residues. Germline values: CDR1 SGHRS, CDR2 YFSETQ. The V and J ends lost 3 bases and 2 bases, in that order; junction bases with no gene match: 2. The CDR3 coding sequence is TGCGCCAGCAGCTCTAGCGGGGGGGGGCAAGAGACCCAGTACTTC. Protein: CASSSSGGGQETQYF.

This chain connects TRBV6-7 to TRBJ1-5, with D possibly TRBD1 on 6 matching bases. TRBV6-7 is an ORF for which the function is uncertain. V dropped 5 bases and J dropped 2 bases, with 16 bases sitting between them. This CDR3 spans 16 amino acids. The CDR3 protein is CASSRLDRSCNQPQHF. The CDR3 DNA follows: TGTGCCAGCAGTCGCCTCGACAGGTCCTGCAATCAGCCCCAGCATTTT.

The CDR3 DNA follows: TGCAGCGTAACCGAGGCCGTTTATTATGGCTACACCTTC. Protein: CSVTEAVYYGYTF. The chain carries TRBV29-1 and TRBJ1-2; D ambiguous. The CDR3 is 13 amino acids. Germline values: CDR1 SQVTM, CDR2 ANQGSEA. The ends were cut back, 6 bases at V and 5 bases at J, with 16 bases in the middle.

This chain uses TRBV29-1 with TRBJ2-3, with TRBD2 matching 10 bases. Germline values: CDR1 SQVTM, CDR2 ANQGSEA. The J segment lost 5 bases and the V segment lost 2 bases, leaving 7 bases of the junction unmatched. The CDR3 extends over 15 amino acids. CDR3 residues: CSVESSGGAEDTQYF. The CDR3 DNA sequence: TGCAGCGTTGAATCCAGCGGGGGGGCGGAAGATACGCAGTATTTT.

This clone was observed once. The sample holds other DNA sequences that translate to the same CDR3. The gene calls are TRBV7-9 and TRBJ2-7; D uncertain. V lost 3 bases and J lost 0, with 3 bases in between. The CDR3 totals 12 residues. The germline V gene encodes CDR1 SEHNR and CDR2 FQNEAQ (reference sequence). Here the CDR3 reads CASSFGSYEQYF. CDR3 DNA: TGTGCCAGCAGCTTCGGCTCCTACGAGCAGTACTTC.

The chain links TRBV4-2 to TRBJ2-1, with 8 bases matching TRBD2. Germline loops: CDR1 LGHNA, CDR2 YNFKEQ. This CDR3 spans 14 amino acids. Trimming took 5 bases from V and 8 from J; bases not matched to a gene: 8. CDR3 DNA sequence: TGTGCCAGCAGCGCTAGGACTAGCCCGGATGAGCAGTTCTTC. It is translated as CASSARTSPDEQFF.

This sequence joins TRBV7-2 and TRBJ1-2; perhaps TRBD1 as D (5 bases). Per germline, CDR1 SGHTA and CDR2 FQGNSA. Trimming left V 3 bases short and J 4 bases short, with 15 bases between. The CDR3 contains 15 residues. The CDR3 is CASSLAQGGVYGYTF. For the CDR3, the DNA is TGTGCCAGCAGCTTGGCCCAAGGAGGGGTCTATGGCTACACCTTC. The variable domain in full, completed from reference TRBV7-2 and TRBJ1-2, reads GAGVSQSPSNKVTEKGKDVELRCDPISGHTALYWYRQSLGQGLEFLIYFQGNSAPDKSGLPSDRFSAERTGGSVSTLTIQRTQQEDSAVYLCASSLAQGGVYGYTFGSGTRLTVV.

The chain uses TRBV6-4 and TRBJ1-6; 8 nucleotides align to TRBD1. The germline CDR1 and CDR2 sequences are MRHNA and SNTAGT. The CDR3 is made up of 15 amino acids. The V segment lost 5 bases and the J segment 6 bases; nucleotides outside the gene matches: 6. This CDR3 reads CASSNGQGSNSPLHF. In nucleotides, the CDR3 is TGTGCCAGCAGTAATGGACAGGGATCTAATTCACCCCTCCACTTT.

This clone was recorded once. DNA of the CDR3: TGTGCCAGCAGCGTAGCGGGCCAGGGGGCCTCCGGGGAGCTGTTTTTT. The encoded protein is CASSVAGQGASGELFF. The V and J genes are TRBV9 and TRBJ2-2, with TRBD1 identical over 8 bases. The CDR3 contains 16 residues. Germline V lookup: CDR1 SGDLS, CDR2 YYNGEE. The V gene end was trimmed by 0 bases and the J gene end by 6 bases; junction bases not matched to a gene: 7.

The V call is TRBV5-1, the J call TRBJ2-7; a weak D match, TRBD2 (6 bases). CDR1 and CDR2 from the germline V gene are SGHRS and YFSETQ. V lost 3 bases and J lost 6, with 19 bases in between. This CDR3 is built from 15 residues. The CDR3, as DNA: TGCGCCAGCAGCTCGGTACTAGCCGAACCCTCCGAGCAGTACTTC. Amino acid sequence: CASSSVLAEPSEQYF.

The J gene is TRBJ1-6, the V gene TRBV5-5, with TRBD1 matching 9 bases. CDR1 and CDR2 (germline): SGHKS, YYEKEE (reference sequence). Losses at the gene ends were 4 bases for V and 9 bases for J; bases not matched to a gene: 2. CDR3 size: 13 residues. The CDR3 sequence: CASSGDRVSPLHF. Here the CDR3 DNA reads TGTGCCAGCAGCGGGGACAGGGTTTCACCCCTCCACTTT. Variable domain in full (rest from reference TRBV5-5 and TRBJ1-6): DAGVTQSPTHLIKTRGQQVTLRCSPISGHKSVSWYQQVLGQGPQFIFQYYEKEERGRGNFPDRFSARQFPNYSSELNVNALLLGDSALYLCASSGDRVSPLHFGNGTRLTVT.

This clone was observed a single time. This chain uses TRBV2 with TRBJ2-3; D perhaps matches TRBD1 (6 bases). Trimming stripped 5 bases from V and 0 bases from J, with 9 bases between. There are 14 residues in the CDR3. Per germline, CDR1 SNHLY and CDR2 FYNNEI. Here the CDR3 DNA reads TGTGCCAGCAGTTCGGGACAAAGCACAGATACGCAGTATTTT. Residues: CASSSGQSTDTQYF.

This chain joins TRBV28 and TRBJ2-5; weak D call: TRBD2 (5 bases). This CDR3 is 13 amino acids long. Germline-derived CDR1 and CDR2 are MDHEN and SYDVKM. Trimming pared 4 bases from V and 5 bases from J, leaving 11 bases between. This chain's CDR3 is CASSSLGLETQYF. DNA of the CDR3: TGTGCCAGCAGTTCCCTCGGACTGGAGACCCAGTACTTC.

The CDR3 DNA reads as TGTGCCAGCAGTTACAAGGGTAGCGGGAACACCGGGGAGCTGTTTTTT. Amino acids: CASSYKGSGNTGELFF. This sequence joins TRBV6-5 and TRBJ2-2; possible D gene TRBD2, 6 bases. Trimming shortened V by 2 bases and J by 1 base, and 11 bases separated the two germline ends. CDR3 length: 16 residues. Germline CDR1 is MNHEY and CDR2 is SVGAGI.

The V gene is TRBV5-1, the J gene TRBJ2-7; 9 bases fit TRBD1. Germline CDR1 is SGHRS and CDR2 is YFSETQ. V lost 9 bases and J lost 1; bases outside the gene matches: 5. The length of the CDR3 is 13 residues. The CDR3 is CANPTGGSYEQYF. For the CDR3, the DNA is TGCGCCAACCCGACAGGGGGTTCCTACGAGCAGTACTTC.

The J gene is TRBJ2-6, the V gene TRBV4-1; D remains unclear. The germline V gene has CDR1 MGHRA and CDR2 YSYEKL. This CDR3 is built from 17 residues. V lost 2 bases, J lost 0 bases, and 11 bases lay in between. The CDR3 spells CASSQSQVNSGANVLTF. The CDR3 DNA sequence: TGCGCCAGCAGCCAATCCCAGGTGAACTCTGGGGCCAACGTCCTGACTTTC.

This chain joins TRBV7-9 and TRBJ2-1; 7 positions match TRBD1. Losses at the gene ends were 4 bases for V and 5 bases for J; bases not matched to a gene: 8. CDR3 length: 15 amino acids. Looked up from germline, CDR1 is SEHNR and CDR2 is FQNEAQ (reference sequence). Written as DNA, the CDR3 is TGTGCCAGCAGCTCCCTAGGGGACAGCAACAATGAGCAGTTCTTC. Residues: CASSSLGDSNNEQFF.

In the case of this clone: One end of the junction varies from germline; a read error may be responsible. This chain links TRBV7-2 with TRBJ2-4; maybe TRBD2 (6 bases). From germline, CDR1 is SGHTA and CDR2 FQGNSA. There are 12 residues in the CDR3. CDR3 residues: CASSGRAGSSDF. The CDR3 DNA follows: TGTGCCAGCAGCGGCCGGGCGGGATCTTCAGACTTC.

This chain joins TRBV6-5 and TRBJ2-7; 10 bases fit TRBD1. CDR3 length equals 15 residues. The germline V gene has CDR1 MNHEY and CDR2 SVGAGI. J gave up 4 bases and V 0 bases, and 3 bases lay outside the gene matches. CDR3 protein: CASSYSDRGMYEQYF. DNA of the CDR3: TGTGCCAGCAGTTACTCGGACAGGGGGATGTACGAGCAGTACTTC.

This chain connects TRBV7-3 to TRBJ2-1, with TRBD2 matching 7 bases. V was pared by 5 bases and J by 7 bases, with 14 bases of the junction left unmatched. Per germline, CDR1 SGHTA and CDR2 FQGTGA. The CDR3 spans 16 residues. CDR3 sequence: CASSPWAGDGWNEQFF. The CDR3 region has the DNA TGTGCCAGCAGCCCGTGGGCGGGAGATGGATGGAATGAGCAGTTCTTC.

The rearrangement joins TRBV7-8 to TRBJ2-1, with 9 bases aligning to TRBD2. The V segment lost 2 bases and the J segment 2 bases; nucleotides outside the gene matches: 1. The CDR3 loop spans 15 amino acids. Germline V gives CDR1 SGHVS, CDR2 FQNEAQ. Here the CDR3 reads CASSLRLAAYNEQFF. CDR3 coding DNA: TGTGCCAGCAGCTTACGACTAGCGGCCTACAATGAGCAGTTCTTC.

V and J are TRBV5-1 and TRBJ1-1, with TRBD1 matching over 10 bases. The V segment lost 4 bases and the J segment 6 bases; nucleotides outside the gene matches: 6. The germline V gene encodes CDR1 SGHRS and CDR2 YFSETQ. CDR3 length: 14 residues. CDR3 loop: CASSVGGQGSEAFF. CDR3 nucleotide sequence: TGCGCCAGCAGCGTCGGGGGACAGGGGTCTGAAGCTTTCTTT.